The source of this T cell receptor (beta chain) is a study of T cells in Graves' hyperthyroidism and ophthalmopathy. Study observations and caveats: Ophthalmopathy and stable hyperthyroidism were told apart by a 13 V-J model.

V dropped 4 bases and J dropped 8; count of bases not matched to a gene: 6. The CDR3 extends over 15 amino acids. Per the germline V gene, CDR1 is SGHRS and CDR2 is YFSETQ. Amplification of TCR beta CDR3 regions used RNA as the template. In the first-round RT-PCR of the TCR CDR3, the HTBI primer set was used. TCRdb processed the multiplex PCR reads anew with MiXCR; each CDR3 protein has one entry. Among 600,000 to 850,000 distinct CDR3 sequences listed, roughly 20% were seen once. This clonotype was seen repeatedly, ten times or more. The antigen remains unidentified. Patients were excluded for uncontrolled infection, other autoimmune disease, pregnancy or lactation. PBMCs were obtained from approximately 10 ml fresh peripheral blood.

Input material: blood. This chain uses TRBV5-1 with TRBJ2-2; 12 bases are a match to TRBD2. The receptor was isolated from a woman aged 50 to 60 with Graves' hyperthyroidism that later progressed to Graves' ophthalmopathy. CDR3 bases: TGCGCCAGCAGCGAAGGACTAGCGGGGACGGGGGAGCTGTTTTTT. Amino acid sequence: CASSEGLAGTGELFF.